This is a list of T cell receptor beta chains from one sample in a study of blood T cell repertoires in COVID-19. TCRdb's copy holds only in-frame clones and misses some; the assay was immunoSEQ multiplex PCR. Of 35,000 to 55,000 clones in the sample, about 88% were seen once. The sample comprised peripheral blood. These receptors originate from a human donor in a cohort sampled during active COVID-19. CDR3s include the opening cysteine and the closing phenylalanine or tryptophan. Fields, in order: V gene, J gene, clone size, CDR3 protein. Clone size is stated in some rows and not others, as once, few, many or a class when expanded.

V gene: TRBV11-2
J gene: TRBJ2-1
clone size: .
CDR3 protein: CASSANRGRDNEQFF

V gene: TRBV4-3
J gene: TRBJ2-3
clone size: .
CDR3 protein: CASSPDRGTRSTDTQYF

V gene: TRBV11-2
J gene: TRBJ2-7
clone size: few
CDR3 protein: CASSLGLVAGDYEQYF

V gene: TRBV4-3
J gene: TRBJ2-5
clone size: .
CDR3 protein: CASSQDVTLAGETQYF

V gene: TRBV12-5
J gene: TRBJ2-2
clone size: .
CDR3 protein: CASGLARSGLAGGVNTGELFF

V gene: TRBV7-3
J gene: TRBJ2-5
clone size: .
CDR3 protein: CASSITGGEETQYF

V gene: TRBV30
J gene: TRBJ2-5
clone size: .
CDR3 protein: CAWSRSGKETQYF

V gene: TRBV7-2
J gene: TRBJ2-3
clone size: .
CDR3 protein: CASSSGLAGGHTQYF

V gene: TRBV3-1/TRBV3-2
J gene: TRBJ2-2
clone size: .
CDR3 protein: CASSHLAGGASGELFF

V gene: TRBV19
J gene: TRBJ1-5
clone size: .
CDR3 protein: CASSRREAQPQHF

V gene: TRBV3-1/TRBV3-2
J gene: TRBJ2-7
clone size: .
CDR3 protein: CASSPPSGGYEQYF

V gene: TRBV5-4
J gene: TRBJ1-2
clone size: .
CDR3 protein: CASNPGQGPINYGYTF

V gene: TRBV9
J gene: TRBJ2-7
clone size: .
CDR3 protein: CASSLTSGGISYEQYF

V gene: TRBV7-2
J gene: TRBJ2-7
clone size: .
CDR3 protein: CASSLLYGEEQYF

V gene: TRBV10-1
J gene: TRBJ2-1
clone size: .
CDR3 protein: CASSESRGRAYNEQFF

V gene: TRBV6-5
J gene: TRBJ2-7
clone size: .
CDR3 protein: CASTTGGAGEQYF

V gene: TRBV10-2
J gene: TRBJ2-1
clone size: .
CDR3 protein: CASSETGVGEQFF

V gene: TRBV7-9
J gene: TRBJ2-1
clone size: .
CDR3 protein: CASSPNLGLAGSGEQFF

V gene: TRBV6-5
J gene: TRBJ2-1
clone size: .
CDR3 protein: CASSYQATSYNEQFF

V gene: TRBV9
J gene: TRBJ1-2
clone size: .
CDR3 protein: CASSVGGQVYGYTF

V gene: TRBV7-2
J gene: TRBJ2-3
clone size: .
CDR3 protein: CASSLAQAPDTQYF

V gene: TRBV18
J gene: TRBJ1-6
clone size: .
CDR3 protein: CASSPRRSLQRSPLHF

V gene: TRBV12-3/TRBV12-4
J gene: TRBJ1-2
clone size: .
CDR3 protein: CASSLSRDGYTF

V gene: TRBV6-2/TRBV6-3
J gene: TRBJ1-6
clone size: .
CDR3 protein: CASSYPSDSPLHF

V gene: TRBV5-5
J gene: TRBJ1-3
clone size: once
CDR3 protein: CASSFREGSGNTIYF

V gene: TRBV7-9
J gene: TRBJ2-7
clone size: .
CDR3 protein: CASSFYKGRDEQYF

V gene: TRBV5-1
J gene: TRBJ1-1
clone size: once
CDR3 protein: CASSSGTANTEAFF

V gene: TRBV19
J gene: TRBJ1-2
clone size: .
CDR3 protein: CASSTLDGALGYTF

V gene: TRBV6-2/TRBV6-3
J gene: TRBJ1-1
clone size: .
CDR3 protein: CASSYPNVVEAFF

V gene: TRBV14
J gene: TRBJ2-7
clone size: .
CDR3 protein: CASSQGTSRVVEQYF

V gene: TRBV5-1
J gene: TRBJ2-5
clone size: .
CDR3 protein: CASSLGTSGGKETQYF

V gene: TRBV7-9
J gene: TRBJ2-7
clone size: .
CDR3 protein: CASSPAADRPLYEQYF

V gene: TRBV3-1/TRBV3-2
J gene: TRBJ1-2
clone size: .
CDR3 protein: CASSQERGLSEGGYTF

V gene: TRBV6-2/TRBV6-3
J gene: TRBJ1-5
clone size: .
CDR3 protein: CASSPRHPQRPQHF

V gene: TRBV9
J gene: TRBJ2-1
clone size: .
CDR3 protein: CASSVEYPSSYNEQFF

V gene: TRBV7-2
J gene: TRBJ2-2
clone size: few
CDR3 protein: CASSLGGQSNTGELFF

V gene: TRBV5-1
J gene: TRBJ2-7
clone size: .
CDR3 protein: CASSWRGGTYEQYF

V gene: TRBV7-3
J gene: TRBJ2-1
clone size: .
CDR3 protein: CASSLRGGAFNYNEQFF